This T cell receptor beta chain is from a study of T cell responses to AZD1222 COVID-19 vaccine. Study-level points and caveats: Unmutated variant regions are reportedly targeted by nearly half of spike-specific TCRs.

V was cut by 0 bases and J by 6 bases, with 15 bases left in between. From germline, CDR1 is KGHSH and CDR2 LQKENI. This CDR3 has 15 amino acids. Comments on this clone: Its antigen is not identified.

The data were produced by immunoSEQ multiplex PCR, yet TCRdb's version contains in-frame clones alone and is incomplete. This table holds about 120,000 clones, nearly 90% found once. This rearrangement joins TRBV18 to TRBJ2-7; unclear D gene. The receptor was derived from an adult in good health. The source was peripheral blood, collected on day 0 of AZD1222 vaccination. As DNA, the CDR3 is TGTGCCAGCTCACCACCAGGCATCACCCCGGGCGAGCAGTACTTC. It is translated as CASSPPGITPGEQYF.